This T cell receptor (beta chain) was documented in a study of shared clonotypes between healthy human individuals. Findings and limits, study-wide: Compared with memory subsets, naive subsets generally had larger estimated richness. Non-shared clonotypes had lower generation probabilities than clonotypes shared by all four sorted-subset donors.

The CDR3 totals 15 residues. V gave up 0 bases and J gave up 3 bases; unmatched junction bases: 4. Germline-derived CDR1 and CDR2 are SGHRS and YFSETQ. Profiling relied on immunoSEQ multiplex PCR, and the TCRdb table lists in-frame clones only, not all of them. Of about a million clones listed, roughly 70% are singletons. Study donors comprised healthy, HIV-negative adults devoid of recent acute infection or vaccination. This clone showed up just a few times. Its specificity is unknown. The material sequenced was memory CD4+ T cells sorted from blood. As for subset: CD45RA-negative fraction. The sequence derives from a man aged 18 to 29 in good health. This chain joins TRBV5-1 and TRBJ2-7, with 9 bases identical to TRBD2. The CDR3 nucleotides read TGCGCCAGCAGCTTGGGTAGCGGGGGAAACTACGAGCAGTACTTC. Translated: CASSLGSGGNYEQYF.